This T cell receptor beta chain was observed in a study of blood T cell repertoires in COVID-19. The overall study: PBMCs, B-cell-depleted T cells, or T cells were the source of the cDNA or gDNA that made up the material.

The table came from immunoSEQ multiplex PCR; TCRdb's copy has only in-frame clones and leaves some out. Of around 300,000 clones in the sample, 87% were seen once. Trimming took off 4 bases at V and 0 bases at J, with 10 bases between the two ends. The length of the CDR3 is 14 residues. The germline V gene encodes CDR1 SQVTM and CDR2 ANQGSEA. V is TRBV29-1 and J is TRBJ2-1; the D is unclear. The material sequenced was PBMCs or T cells enriched from blood (not recorded which). This sequence originates from a woman aged 40 to 55 who had recovered from COVID-19. CDR3 sequence: CSVVPPSSYNEQFF. The CDR3 DNA is TGCAGCGTTGTCCCTCCGAGCTCCTACAATGAGCAGTTCTTC.